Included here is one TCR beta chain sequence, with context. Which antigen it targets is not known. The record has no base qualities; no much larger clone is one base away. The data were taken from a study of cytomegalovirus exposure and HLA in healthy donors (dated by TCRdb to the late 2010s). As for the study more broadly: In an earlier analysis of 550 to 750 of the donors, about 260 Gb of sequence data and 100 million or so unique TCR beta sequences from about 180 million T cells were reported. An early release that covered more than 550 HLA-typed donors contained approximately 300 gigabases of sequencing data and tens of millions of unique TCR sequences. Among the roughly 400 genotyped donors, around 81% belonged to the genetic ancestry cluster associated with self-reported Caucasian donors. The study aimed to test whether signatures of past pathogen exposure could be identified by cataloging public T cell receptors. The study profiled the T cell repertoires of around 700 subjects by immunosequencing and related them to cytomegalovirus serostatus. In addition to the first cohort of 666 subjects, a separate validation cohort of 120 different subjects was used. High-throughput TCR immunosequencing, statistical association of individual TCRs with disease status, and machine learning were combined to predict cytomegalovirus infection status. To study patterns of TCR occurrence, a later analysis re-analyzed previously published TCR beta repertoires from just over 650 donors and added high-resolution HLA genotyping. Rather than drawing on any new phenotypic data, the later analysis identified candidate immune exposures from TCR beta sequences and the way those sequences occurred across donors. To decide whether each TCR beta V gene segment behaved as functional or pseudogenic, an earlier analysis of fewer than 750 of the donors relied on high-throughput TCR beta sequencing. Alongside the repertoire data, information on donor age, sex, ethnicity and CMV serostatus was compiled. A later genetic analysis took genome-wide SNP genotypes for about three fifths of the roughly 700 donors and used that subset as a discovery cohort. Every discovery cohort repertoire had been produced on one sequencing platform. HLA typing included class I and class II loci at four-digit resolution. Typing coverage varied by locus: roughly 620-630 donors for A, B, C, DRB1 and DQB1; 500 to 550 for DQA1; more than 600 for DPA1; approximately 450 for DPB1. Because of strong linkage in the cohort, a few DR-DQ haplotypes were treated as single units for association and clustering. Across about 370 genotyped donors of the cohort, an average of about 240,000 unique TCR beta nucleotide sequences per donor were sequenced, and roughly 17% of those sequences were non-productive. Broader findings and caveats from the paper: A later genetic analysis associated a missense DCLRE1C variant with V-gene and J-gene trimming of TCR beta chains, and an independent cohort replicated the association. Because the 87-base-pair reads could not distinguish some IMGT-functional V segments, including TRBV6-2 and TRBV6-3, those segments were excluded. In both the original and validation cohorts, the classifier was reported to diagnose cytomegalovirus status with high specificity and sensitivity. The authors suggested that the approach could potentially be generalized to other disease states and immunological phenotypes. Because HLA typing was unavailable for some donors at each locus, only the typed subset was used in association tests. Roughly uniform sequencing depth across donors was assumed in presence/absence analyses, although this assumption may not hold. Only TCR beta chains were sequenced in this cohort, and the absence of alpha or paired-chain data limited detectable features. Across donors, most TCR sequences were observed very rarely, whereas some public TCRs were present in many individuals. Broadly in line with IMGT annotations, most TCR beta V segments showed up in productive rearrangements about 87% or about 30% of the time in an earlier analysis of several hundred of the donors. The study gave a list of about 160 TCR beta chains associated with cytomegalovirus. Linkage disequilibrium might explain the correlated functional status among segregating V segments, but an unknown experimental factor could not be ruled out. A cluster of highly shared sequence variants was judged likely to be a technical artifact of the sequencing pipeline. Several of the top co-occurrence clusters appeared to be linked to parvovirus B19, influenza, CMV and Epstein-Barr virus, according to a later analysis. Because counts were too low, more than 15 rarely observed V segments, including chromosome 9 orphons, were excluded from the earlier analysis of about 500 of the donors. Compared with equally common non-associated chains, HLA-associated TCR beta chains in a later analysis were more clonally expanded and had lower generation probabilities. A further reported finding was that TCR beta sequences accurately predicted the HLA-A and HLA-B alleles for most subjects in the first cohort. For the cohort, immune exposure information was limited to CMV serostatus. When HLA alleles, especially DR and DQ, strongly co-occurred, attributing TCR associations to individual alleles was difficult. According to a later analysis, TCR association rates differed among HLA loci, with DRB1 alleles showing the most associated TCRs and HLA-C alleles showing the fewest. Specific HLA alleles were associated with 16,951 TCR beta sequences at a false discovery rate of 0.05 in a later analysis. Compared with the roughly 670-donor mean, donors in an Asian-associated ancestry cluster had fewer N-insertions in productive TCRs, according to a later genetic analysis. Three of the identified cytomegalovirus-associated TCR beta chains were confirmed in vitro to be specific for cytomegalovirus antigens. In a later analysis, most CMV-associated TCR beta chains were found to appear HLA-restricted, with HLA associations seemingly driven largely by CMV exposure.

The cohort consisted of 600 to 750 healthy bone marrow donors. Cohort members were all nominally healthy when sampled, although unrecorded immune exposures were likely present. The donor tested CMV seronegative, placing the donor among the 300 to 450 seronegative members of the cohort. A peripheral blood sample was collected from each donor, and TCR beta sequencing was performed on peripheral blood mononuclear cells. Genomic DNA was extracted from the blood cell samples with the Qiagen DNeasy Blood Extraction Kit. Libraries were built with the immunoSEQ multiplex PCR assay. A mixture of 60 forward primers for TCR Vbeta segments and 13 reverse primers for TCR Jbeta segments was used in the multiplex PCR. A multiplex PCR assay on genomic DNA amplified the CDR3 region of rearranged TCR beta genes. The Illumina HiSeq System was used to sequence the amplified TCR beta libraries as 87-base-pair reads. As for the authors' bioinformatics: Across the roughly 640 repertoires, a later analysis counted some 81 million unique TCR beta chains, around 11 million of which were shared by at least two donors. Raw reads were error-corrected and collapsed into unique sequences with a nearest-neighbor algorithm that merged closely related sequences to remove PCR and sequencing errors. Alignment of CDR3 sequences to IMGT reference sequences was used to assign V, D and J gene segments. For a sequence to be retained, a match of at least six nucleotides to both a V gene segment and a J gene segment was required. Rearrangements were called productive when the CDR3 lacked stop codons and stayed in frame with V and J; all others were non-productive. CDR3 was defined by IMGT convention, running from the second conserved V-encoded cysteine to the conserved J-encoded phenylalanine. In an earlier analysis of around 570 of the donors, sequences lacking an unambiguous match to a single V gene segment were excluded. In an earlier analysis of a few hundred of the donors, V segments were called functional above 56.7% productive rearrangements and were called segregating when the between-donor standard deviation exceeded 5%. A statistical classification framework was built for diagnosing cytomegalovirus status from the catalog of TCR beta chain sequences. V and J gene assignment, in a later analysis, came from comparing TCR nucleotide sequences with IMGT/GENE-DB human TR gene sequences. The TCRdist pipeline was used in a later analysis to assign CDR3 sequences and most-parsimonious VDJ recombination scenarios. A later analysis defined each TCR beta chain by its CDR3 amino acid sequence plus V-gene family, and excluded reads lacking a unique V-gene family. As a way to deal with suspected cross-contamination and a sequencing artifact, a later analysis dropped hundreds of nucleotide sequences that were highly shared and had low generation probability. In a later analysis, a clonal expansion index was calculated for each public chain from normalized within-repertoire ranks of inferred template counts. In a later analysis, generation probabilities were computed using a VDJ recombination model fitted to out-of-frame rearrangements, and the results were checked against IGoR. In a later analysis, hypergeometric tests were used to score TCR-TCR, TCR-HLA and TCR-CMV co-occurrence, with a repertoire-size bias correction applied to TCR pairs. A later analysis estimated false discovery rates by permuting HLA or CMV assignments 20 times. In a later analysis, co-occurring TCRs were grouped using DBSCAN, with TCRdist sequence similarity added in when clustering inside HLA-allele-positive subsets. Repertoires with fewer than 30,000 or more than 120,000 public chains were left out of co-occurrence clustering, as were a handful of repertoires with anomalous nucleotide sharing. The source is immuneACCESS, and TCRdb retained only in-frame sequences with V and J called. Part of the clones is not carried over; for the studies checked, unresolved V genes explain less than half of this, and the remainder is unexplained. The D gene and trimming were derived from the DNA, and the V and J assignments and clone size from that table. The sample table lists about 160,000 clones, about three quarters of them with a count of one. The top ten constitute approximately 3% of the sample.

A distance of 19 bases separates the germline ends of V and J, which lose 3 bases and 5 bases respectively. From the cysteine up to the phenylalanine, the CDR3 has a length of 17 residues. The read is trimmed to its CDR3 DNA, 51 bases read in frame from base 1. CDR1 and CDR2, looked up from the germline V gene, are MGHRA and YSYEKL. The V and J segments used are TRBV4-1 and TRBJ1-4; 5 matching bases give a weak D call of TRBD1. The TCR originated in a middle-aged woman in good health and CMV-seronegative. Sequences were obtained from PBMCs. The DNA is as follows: TGCGCCAGCAGCCACAGCCGCGGTAGACAGTCGAATGAAAAACTGTTTTTT. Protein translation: CASSHSRGRQSNEKLFF.